A single sample is the source of the 6 T cell receptor beta chains below, sequenced in a study of CD8 T cells in ankylosing spondylitis. TCRdb reanalysed the 5' RACE reads using MiXCR and keeps one entry per CDR3 protein. The sample lists around 340,000 distinct CDR3 sequences; 20% were seen once. Sequenced input: blood, either unsorted or a sorted T cell fraction (not recorded which). These receptors were obtained from a male donor with ankylosing spondylitis or in good health (not recorded which).

The gene calls are TRBV7-6 and TRBJ2-7, with no clear D. The V end was cut by 4 bases, the J end by 2 bases, with 12 bases between. Germline lookup yields CDR1 SGHVS and CDR2 FNYEAQ. The CDR3 runs to 14 residues. The CDR3 DNA reads TGTGCCAGCAGCTCCAGAACAGACCCCTACGAGCAGTACTTC. Translation: CASSSRTDPYEQYF.

This clonotype came up a few times. V and J are TRBV12-3 or TRBV12-4 and TRBJ2-1; D may be TRBD1 (6 bases). This CDR3 contains 14 residues. Trimming removed 2 bases at V and 3 bases at J, with 8 bases between. CDR3: CASSLTRGYNEQFF. The CDR3 bases are TGTGCCAGCAGTTTAACCAGGGGCTACAATGAGCAGTTCTTC.

This clonotype showed up just a few times. The CDR3 sequence is CSVELEGLREKLFF. DNA for the CDR3: TGCAGCGTTGAATTGGAGGGTTTGAGGGAAAAACTGTTTTTT. The V gene is TRBV29-1, the J gene TRBJ1-4; D not certain. CDR1 SQVTM and CDR2 ANQGSEA come from the germline V gene. Trimming took 2 bases from V and 8 from J, leaving 15 bases between them. The CDR3 contains 14 residues.

The sample holds a few counts of this clonotype. The chain carries TRBV3-1 and TRBJ1-6; D not resolved. The length of the CDR3 is 16 residues. From germline, CDR1 is LGHDT and CDR2 YNNKEL (reference sequence). V was pared by 4 bases and J by 1 base, with 11 bases between. The CDR3 nucleotides read TGTGCCAGCAGCCCCCCCGGACGGTCCTATAATTCACCCCTCCACTTT. It yields the protein CASSPPGRSYNSPLHF. The entire variable domain, with the rest obtained from reference TRBV3-1 and TRBJ1-6, is as follows: DTAVSQTPKYLVTQMGNDKSIKCEQNLGHDTMYWYKQDSKKFLKIMFSYNNKELIINETVPNRFSPKSPDKAHLNLHINSLELGDSAVYFCASSPPGRSYNSPLHFGNGTRLTVT.

This chain links TRBV7-9 with TRBJ2-5; D not resolved. Per germline, CDR1 SEHNR and CDR2 FQNEAQ (reference sequence). The CDR3 totals 13 residues. V shed 3 bases and J shed 3 bases, with 8 bases lying between them. In DNA, the CDR3 is TGTGCCAGCAGCTTGGGCAATGAAGAGACCCAGTACTTC. It specifies CASSLGNEETQYF.

This clonotype was counted a few times. The genes are TRBV20-1 and TRBJ2-7; maybe TRBD1 (6 bases). This CDR3 spans 13 amino acids. Trimming took 3 bases from V and 0 from J, leaving 9 bases between them. Germline CDR1 reads DFQATT; CDR2 reads SNEGSKA (reference sequence). In nucleotides, the CDR3 is TGCAGTGCTAGTGGACAGAACTCCTACGAGCAGTACTTC. Translation gives CSASGQNSYEQYF.